These 14 T cell receptor beta chains came from one sample sequenced in a study of cytomegalovirus exposure and HLA in healthy donors. PCR employed 60 Vbeta and 13 Jbeta primers. Only in-frame clones appear in the TCRdb table, and some are missing; sequencing was by immunoSEQ multiplex PCR. The repertoire includes roughly 170,000 clones, about four fifths of them detected once, and less than 9% sits in the top ten. The sequenced material came from PBMCs. These receptors originate from a man aged 25-45 years in good health and CMV-seropositive.

The CDR3 nucleotides are TGTGCCAGCAGTTACTCACGGGGGGGCTACACCTTC. Translation gives CASSYSRGGYTF. This sequence joins TRBV6-5 and TRBJ1-2; the D gene is possibly TRBD1 (5 bases). The germline V gene has CDR1 MNHEY and CDR2 SVGAGI. V shed 0 bases and J shed 8 bases, with 7 bases lying between them. This CDR3 comprises 12 residues.

The gene calls are TRBV7-3 and TRBJ2-5, with 13 nucleotides matching TRBD2. Germline CDR1 is SGHTA and CDR2 is FQGTGA. Trimming at V came to 0 bases and at J to 4 bases, leaving 5 bases not matched to a gene. This CDR3 has 17 amino acids. The CDR3: CASSLTPLAGGGETQYF. CDR3 coding DNA: TGTGCCAGCAGCTTAACCCCACTAGCGGGAGGGGGAGAGACCCAGTACTTC.

The chain recombines TRBV28 with TRBJ1-5; a possible D gene is TRBD1 (5 bases). Germline CDR1 reads MDHEN; CDR2 reads SYDVKM. V was pared by 5 bases and J by 9 bases, with 23 bases between. The CDR3 spans 16 residues. CDR3 region: CASSPNRWGPERPQHF. The CDR3 DNA is TGTGCCAGCAGTCCGAATCGTTGGGGCCCTGAGAGGCCCCAGCATTTT.

This chain uses TRBV2 with TRBJ2-7, with D possibly being TRBD2 (5 bases). The CDR3 is 14 amino acids. Per the germline V gene, CDR1 is SNHLY and CDR2 is FYNNEI. The germline V and J ends were trimmed by 8 bases and 6 bases, with 20 bases remaining between them. CDR3 sequence (DNA): TGTGCCAGCTACGAACTAGTTAATGTCCCCGAGCAGTACTTC. This codes for CASYELVNVPEQYF.

The chain is built from TRBV5-1 and TRBJ2-1, with TRBD2 matching over 10 bases. Looked up from germline, CDR1 is SGHRS and CDR2 is YFSETQ. This CDR3 contains 16 residues. The V gene end was trimmed by 0 bases and the J gene end by 9 bases; junction bases not matched to a gene: 9. The CDR3 DNA reads as TGCGCCAGCAGCTTGGGTGGGCCTAGCGGGAGCACTGAGCAGTTCTTC. This encodes CASSLGGPSGSTEQFF.

This chain connects TRBV4-3 to TRBJ2-3; D not certain. CDR1 is LGHNA and CDR2 is YSLEER in the germline V gene. Trimming took 2 bases from V and 2 from J, leaving 11 bases between them. The CDR3 spans 15 residues. The DNA for the CDR3 is TGCGCCAGCAGCCAATTTGTCCAGAACACAGATACGCAGTATTTT. This codes for CASSQFVQNTDTQYF.

The chain uses TRBV27 and TRBJ1-6; D is uncertain. Germline-derived CDR1 and CDR2 are MNHEY and SMNVEV (reference sequence). V was trimmed by 6 bases and J by 14 bases, leaving 11 bases between them. The CDR3 totals 11 residues. In nucleotides, the CDR3 is TGTGCCAGCAGCACCTCCGGGACCCTCCACTTT. Translating it yields CASSTSGTLHF.

The CDR3 nucleotides read TGTGCCAGTAGTGGACCACTAGCGGGAGGGAGAGATACGCAGTATTTT. It translates to CASSGPLAGGRDTQYF. The chain links TRBV19 to TRBJ2-3; 13 nucleotides line up with TRBD2. Germline-derived CDR1 and CDR2 are LNHDA and SQIVND (reference sequence). V shed 5 bases, J shed 5 bases, and the junction held 7 bases outside the gene matches. CDR3 length: 16 residues.

The chain's CDR3 is CASSQWARDGELFF. The CDR3 DNA reads TGCGCCAGCAGCCAATGGGCCCGGGACGGGGAGCTGTTTTTT. V usage is TRBV4-3 and J usage is TRBJ2-2, with a tentative D call TRBD2 (5 bases). CDR1 LGHNA and CDR2 YSLEER come from the germline V gene. This CDR3 comprises 14 residues. Trimming cost V 2 bases and J 7 bases, with 11 bases left between them.

The V call is TRBV9, the J call TRBJ2-1, with 10 bases aligning to TRBD1. Looked up from germline, CDR1 is SGDLS and CDR2 is YYNGEE. V lost 3 bases to trimming and J lost 3 bases; unmatched junction nucleotides: 0. The CDR3 runs 14 residues. CDR3 amino acids: CASSGDRGYNEQFF. In DNA, the CDR3 is TGTGCCAGCAGCGGGGACAGGGGCTACAATGAGCAGTTCTTC.

The CDR3 reads CASSSGGNYNEQFF. The CDR3 coding sequence is TGTGCCAGCAGTTCGGGGGGGAATTACAATGAGCAGTTCTTC. The chain joins TRBV6-6 to TRBJ2-1; 8 positions agree with TRBD2. Germline CDR1 MNHNY, CDR2 SVGAGI (reference sequence). The CDR3 extends over 14 amino acids. The ends lost 4 bases at V and 4 bases at J; junction bases unmatched: 3.

This clone was counted between two and nine times. V is TRBV19 and J is TRBJ1-2; 9 nucleotides match TRBD1. V dropped 7 bases and J dropped 4; count of bases not matched to a gene: 7. CDR1 is LNHDA, CDR2 SQIVND, per germline (reference sequence). The CDR3 runs 14 residues. CDR3 protein: CASTLGQGSYGYTF. The CDR3 DNA follows: TGTGCCAGTACCCTGGGACAGGGATCCTATGGCTACACCTTC.

The chain uses TRBV7-6 and TRBJ1-1; 8 bases map to TRBD1. The CDR3 length is 13 residues. Germline V gene data show CDR1 as SGHVS and CDR2 as FNYEAQ. Germline trimming cut 4 bases from V and 8 bases from J; bases unmatched to any gene: 6. The CDR3 region is CASSSSGGGEAFF. The CDR3 DNA sequence: TGTGCCAGCAGCTCATCAGGGGGCGGGGAAGCTTTCTTT.

V gene TRBV4-1 combines with J gene TRBJ1-2; 9 bases line up with TRBD1. V shed 4 bases, J shed 7 bases, and the junction held 10 bases outside the gene matches. Germline assignment: CDR1 MGHRA and CDR2 YSYEKL. This CDR3 has 15 amino acids. The CDR3 nucleotides read TGCGCCAGCAGCCTGAGCTCCGGGACAGGGTTTGGCTACACCTTC. As protein: CASSLSSGTGFGYTF.